One sample yielded the 30 T cell receptor beta chains listed below, sequenced in a study of technical replicates of blood from a few donors. Produced via immunoSEQ multiplex PCR; TCRdb's table is partial and in-frame only. The sample consists of approximately 70,000 clones, roughly 95% of them appearing once. Specimen: T cells isolated from PBMCs. The origin of the receptors is a human donor in good health.

A single count supports this clone. The CDR3 DNA follows: TGCGCCAGCAGTGAGAGACAGACCCTGGGGCCCCAGCATTTT. Translated, it gives CASSERQTLGPQHF. The rearrangement uses TRBV10-1 and TRBJ1-5; tentatively, D is TRBD1 (5 bases). Germline CDR1 reads WNHNN; CDR2 reads SYGVQD (reference sequence). V was cut by 2 bases and J by 9 bases, with 14 bases left in between. This CDR3 is built from 14 residues.

The chain joins TRBV6-5 to TRBJ1-6; a possible D gene is TRBD1 (6 bases). CDR3 size: 15 residues. The germline gives CDR1 MNHEY, CDR2 SVGAGI. Trimming cost V 4 bases and J 8 bases, with 15 bases left between them. The CDR3 loop is CASSSRGRGDSPLHF. In DNA form, the CDR3 reads TGTGCCAGCAGTTCCCGGGGCAGGGGAGATTCACCCCTCCACTTT.

The chain has TRBV27 and TRBJ2-5; 10 bases fit TRBD2. Trimming removed 4 bases from V and 1 base from J; junction bases left unmatched: 3. Germline CDR1 MNHEY, CDR2 SMNVEV (reference sequence). This CDR3 is built from 15 residues. The CDR3: CASSSRTSGQETQYF. CDR3 nucleotide sequence: TGTGCCAGCAGTTCCAGGACTAGCGGCCAAGAGACCCAGTACTTC.

V usage is TRBV5-1 and J usage is TRBJ1-2, with a weak D call TRBD1 (5 bases). The CDR3 extends over 13 amino acids. Germline CDR1 and CDR2: SGHRS and YFSETQ. The V gene lost 0 bases and the J gene lost 7 bases, with 10 bases spanning the gap. As DNA, the CDR3 is TGCGCCAGCAGCTTGGTGGGGGAGGTTGGCTACACCTTC. Amino acid sequence: CASSLVGEVGYTF.

V is TRBV5-1 and J is TRBJ2-5; 7 bases match TRBD2. The length of the CDR3 is 15 residues. Trimming removed 4 bases from V and 5 bases from J; junction bases left unmatched: 11. From germline, CDR1 is SGHRS and CDR2 YFSETQ. The CDR3 nucleotides read TGCGCCAGCAGCCTGGCGGGGGTGGGTCGGGAGACCCAGTACTTC. Protein product: CASSLAGVGRETQYF.

In this sample, this clone turned up a few times. The genes are TRBV5-1 and TRBJ1-3, with unresolved D. Per germline, CDR1 SGHRS and CDR2 YFSETQ. The CDR3 loop spans 15 amino acids. Trimming took 0 bases from V and 1 from J, leaving 8 bases between them. This CDR3 reads CASSLDRVSGNTIYF. CDR3 bases: TGCGCCAGCAGCTTGGACCGGGTTTCTGGAAACACCATATATTTT.

This chain joins TRBV28 and TRBJ1-4; 9 bases are shared with TRBD1. V trimming: 5 bases; J trimming: 8 bases; junction bases outside the gene matches: 12. This CDR3 comprises 16 residues. Germline CDR1 reads MDHEN; CDR2 reads SYDVKM. The CDR3 DNA reads TGTGCCAGCAGTCCAGGGGGACAGGGACGAAGGGAAAAACTGTTTTTT. Residues: CASSPGGQGRREKLFF.

The rearrangement links TRBV2 to TRBJ2-7, with TRBD2 matching over 10 bases. The CDR3 covers 15 residues. CDR1 is SNHLY and CDR2 is FYNNEI in the germline V gene. V shed 3 bases, J shed 7 bases, and the junction held 9 bases outside the gene matches. CDR3 sequence: CASSDLSGGVREQYF. The CDR3 DNA reads as TGTGCCAGCAGTGACCTCAGCGGGGGGGTAAGGGAGCAGTACTTC.

The rearrangement links TRBV20-1 to TRBJ1-2; D is undetermined. V lost 1 base and J lost 7, with 4 bases in between. The CDR3 is 10 residues long. The germline V gene has CDR1 DFQATT and CDR2 SNEGSKA (reference sequence). CDR3 bases: TGCAGTGCTAGAGCTATTGGCTACACCTTC. Translated: CSARAIGYTF.

The chain has TRBV5-1 and TRBJ2-7; TRBD2 might be the D (7 bases). Germline V gene data show CDR1 as SGHRS and CDR2 as YFSETQ. CDR3 length: 12 residues. V was pared by 5 bases and J by 6 bases, with 12 bases between. The CDR3 DNA reads TGCGCCAGCAGGGGGGGGGCTAGCGAGCAGTACTTC. It encodes CASRGGASEQYF.

The rearrangement uses TRBV2 and TRBJ1-4; D ambiguous. With 4 bases removed from V and 0 bases from J, the gap between germline ends came to 9 bases. The germline V gene has CDR1 SNHLY and CDR2 FYNNEI. The CDR3 consists of 15 residues. For the CDR3, the DNA is TGTGCCAGCAGTGCTCTTCTTCCAACTAATGAAAAACTGTTTTTT. Its translation: CASSALLPTNEKLFF.

The rearrangement joins TRBV2 to TRBJ2-2; the D gene is possibly TRBD1 (6 bases). CDR1 and CDR2 (germline): SNHLY, FYNNEI. V was cut by 7 bases and J by 1 base, with 7 bases left in between. The CDR3 totals 13 residues. In DNA, the CDR3 is TGTGCCAGCAACAGGGAGAACACCGGGGAGCTGTTTTTT. This encodes CASNRENTGELFF.

The V call is TRBV28, the J call TRBJ1-1, with D hard to call. Trimming took off 5 bases at V and 1 base at J, with 8 bases between the two ends. The CDR3 has 13 residues. The germline gives CDR1 MDHEN, CDR2 SYDVKM. In DNA form, the CDR3 reads TGTGCCAGCAGTGGAAACAGGAACACTGAAGCTTTCTTT. Its translation: CASSGNRNTEAFF.

This sequence joins TRBV28 and TRBJ2-7, with a possible D match to TRBD2 (5 bases). Trimming stripped 3 bases from V and 2 bases from J, with 14 bases between. The CDR3 is 15 amino acids. CDR1 and CDR2 from the germline V gene are MDHEN and SYDVKM. The CDR3 region has the DNA TGTGCCAGCAGTTTCGAGGGTAGGCCCCCCTACGAGCAGTACTTC. It translates to CASSFEGRPPYEQYF.

The gene calls are TRBV11-2 and TRBJ2-1; 12 bases match TRBD2. The CDR3 consists of 15 residues. Germline values: CDR1 SGHAT, CDR2 FQNNGV. V dropped 5 bases and J dropped 7; count of bases not matched to a gene: 6. The CDR3 protein is CASSQLAGGPNEQFF. CDR3 DNA sequence: TGTGCCAGCAGCCAGCTAGCGGGAGGGCCGAATGAGCAGTTCTTC.

There are a few counts of this clone. The chain employs TRBV19 and TRBJ2-4; TRBD1 aligns across 7 bases. From germline, CDR1 is LNHDA and CDR2 SQIVND (reference sequence). Trimming cost V 0 bases and J 4 bases; bases outside gene matches: 12. This CDR3 comprises 18 residues. The CDR3 reads CASSIEGWTGSPKNIQYF. CDR3 DNA: TGTGCCAGTAGTATAGAGGGGTGGACAGGCTCACCGAAAAACATTCAGTACTTC.

The chain couples TRBV6-1 to TRBJ1-2; 9 bases align to TRBD1. The CDR3 extends over 15 amino acids. Germline V gives CDR1 MNHNS, CDR2 SASEGT. V was pared by 2 bases and J by 4 bases, with 5 bases of the junction left unmatched. The CDR3 nucleotides read TGTGCCAGCAGTGAAATGGGACAGGGTCTCTATGGCTACACCTTC. It codes for CASSEMGQGLYGYTF.

V usage is TRBV13 and J usage is TRBJ1-2; 9 positions match TRBD1. Germline CDR1 and CDR2: PRHDT and FYEKMQ (reference sequence). The CDR3 sequence is 13 residues long. J was trimmed by 5 bases and V by 3 bases; bases with no gene match: 1. Here the CDR3 reads CASSLGTGYGYTF. CDR3 nucleotides: TGTGCCAGCAGCTTGGGGACAGGGTATGGCTACACCTTC.

J is TRBJ2-2 and V is TRBV19; 8 bases map to TRBD1. The trim removed 5 bases at V and 3 bases at J, leaving 11 bases unmatched. Germline V gene lookup returns CDR1 LNHDA and CDR2 SQIVND (reference sequence). The CDR3 covers 17 residues. The DNA of the CDR3 is TGTGCCAGTAGTCCACGGTGGGCAGGGGGCGACACCGGGGAGCTGTTTTTT. Its protein product is CASSPRWAGGDTGELFF.

V is TRBV5-1 and J is TRBJ1-3; 7 bases agree with TRBD1. The germline V gene has CDR1 SGHRS and CDR2 YFSETQ. This CDR3 has 17 residues. The trim removed 0 bases at V and 0 bases at J, leaving 6 bases unmatched. The DNA of the CDR3 is TGCGCCAGCAGCTTGGTGGCGCGGGACAGCTCTGGAAACACCATATATTTT. It specifies CASSLVARDSSGNTIYF.

This chain connects TRBV11-3 to TRBJ2-1, with D perhaps matching TRBD2 (5 bases). This CDR3 is 14 amino acids long. From germline, CDR1 is SGHNT and CDR2 YENEEA. The ends were cut back, 1 base at V and 9 bases at J, with 13 bases in the middle. CDR3 loop: CASSLVALAPEQFF. The CDR3 nucleotides are TGTGCCAGCAGCTTAGTTGCTCTAGCTCCTGAGCAGTTCTTC.

The gene calls are TRBV11-3 and TRBJ2-1; no clear D gene. The germline V and J ends were trimmed by 1 base and 3 bases, with 10 bases remaining between them. Germline CDR1 SGHNT, CDR2 YENEEA. The CDR3 length is 15 residues. CDR3 coding DNA: TGTGCCAGCAGCTTAGGAGAGCGTGGCTACAATGAGCAGTTCTTC. It yields the protein CASSLGERGYNEQFF.

This chain connects TRBV11-3 to TRBJ2-2; D remains ambiguous. Trimming pared 4 bases from V and 0 bases from J, leaving 6 bases between. The germline CDR1 and CDR2 sequences are SGHNT and YENEEA. The CDR3 has 14 amino acids. This CDR3 is CASSSRSNTGELFF. The DNA of the CDR3 is TGTGCCAGCAGCTCACGGTCGAACACCGGGGAGCTGTTTTTT.

The chain carries TRBV4-2 and TRBJ2-5; 12 nucleotides agree with TRBD2. V lost 1 base, J lost 4 bases, and 10 bases stayed unmatched. CDR3 length: 18 amino acids. The germline V gene encodes CDR1 LGHNA and CDR2 YNFKEQ. CDR3 in DNA: TGTGCCAGCAGCCAAGTGACTAGCGGGGGCCCCCTCGGAGAGACCCAGTACTTC. Amino acids: CASSQVTSGGPLGETQYF.

The chain couples TRBV6-5 to TRBJ2-6; D might be TRBD2 (6 bases). The germline CDR1 and CDR2 sequences are MNHEY and SVGAGI. V lost 8 bases, J lost 0 bases, and 8 bases lay in between. The CDR3 runs to 14 residues. The DNA of the CDR3 is TGTGCCAGCGGCGGGAACTCTGGGGCCAACGTCCTGACTTTC. Translated, it gives CASGGNSGANVLTF.

This sequence joins TRBV30 and TRBJ2-5, with a tentative D call TRBD2 (5 bases). Per the germline V gene, CDR1 is GTSNPN and CDR2 is SVGIG (reference sequence). The CDR3 runs 14 residues. Trimming took 0 bases from V and 5 from J, leaving 13 bases between them. The CDR3 loop is CAWSVNLAGETQYF. CDR3 DNA sequence: TGTGCCTGGAGTGTAAATCTGGCGGGCGAGACCCAGTACTTC. Full variable domain (rest looked up from reference TRBV30 and TRBJ2-5): SQTIHQWPATLVQPVGSPLSLECTVEGTSNPNLYWYRQAAGRGLQLLFYSVGIGQISSEVPQNLSASRPQDRQFILSSKKLLLSDSGFYLCAWSVNLAGETQYFGPGTRLLVL.

The rearrangement uses TRBV4-1 and TRBJ2-1; TRBD1 is a possible D gene (6 bases). Looked up from germline, CDR1 is MGHRA and CDR2 is YSYEKL. CDR3 length equals 14 residues. V was shortened by 4 bases and J by 8 bases, with 15 bases between the two germline ends. The CDR3 sequence: CASSLNRDIHEQFF. DNA for the CDR3: TGCGCCAGCAGCCTTAACCGGGACATACATGAGCAGTTCTTC.

The V gene is TRBV11-2, the J gene TRBJ2-7; possibly TRBD2 for D (6 bases). The V and J ends lost 4 bases and 5 bases respectively, with 18 bases between them. The germline V gene encodes CDR1 SGHAT and CDR2 FQNNGV. The CDR3 loop spans 15 amino acids. CDR3: CASSSVPGGRDEQYF. CDR3 DNA: TGTGCCAGCAGCTCCGTCCCCGGGGGTAGGGACGAGCAGTACTTC.

V and J are TRBV28 and TRBJ1-5; possible D gene TRBD1, 5 bases. The CDR3 has 15 amino acids. V lost 6 bases and J 3 bases, leaving 15 bases between the germline ends. Germline-derived CDR1 and CDR2 are MDHEN and SYDVKM. The CDR3, as DNA: TGTGCCAGCAGGTTAAGGTCGACAGACAATCAGCCCCAGCATTTT. Translation: CASRLRSTDNQPQHF.

This chain connects TRBV6-1 to TRBJ2-3, with TRBD1 as a possible D gene (7 bases). The V gene lost 5 bases and the J gene lost 2 bases, with 11 bases spanning the gap. The germline CDR1 and CDR2 sequences are MNHNS and SASEGT. This CDR3 contains 14 residues. CDR3 bases: TGTGCCAGCAGTCCAGGGGGGACCACAGATACGCAGTATTTT. It is translated as CASSPGGTTDTQYF.